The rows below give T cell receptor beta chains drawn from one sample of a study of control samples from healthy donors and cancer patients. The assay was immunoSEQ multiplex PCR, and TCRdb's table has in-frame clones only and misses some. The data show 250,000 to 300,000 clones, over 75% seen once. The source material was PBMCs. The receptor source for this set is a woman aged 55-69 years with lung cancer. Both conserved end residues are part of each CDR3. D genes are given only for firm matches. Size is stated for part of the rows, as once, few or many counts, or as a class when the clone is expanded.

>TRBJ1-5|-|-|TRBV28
TGTGCGTTAGGCAGGGCCAGCAATCAGCCCCAGCATTTT
CALGRASNQPQHF
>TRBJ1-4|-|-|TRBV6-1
TGTGCCAGTAGTGAAGGGACGGTGACACTGTTTTTT
CASSEGTVTLFF
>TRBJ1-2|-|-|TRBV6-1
TGTGCCAGCAGTGAAGCGGGGGGGTTTCGGTATGGCTACACCTTC
CASSEAGGFRYGYTF
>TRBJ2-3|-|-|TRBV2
TGTGCCAGCAGGGAGGGAGAATCCGATACGCAGTATTTT
CASREGESDTQYF
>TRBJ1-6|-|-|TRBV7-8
TGTGCCAGCAGCCTCCCGGGGGGGGGTAATTCACCCCTCCACTTT
CASSLPGGGNSPLHF
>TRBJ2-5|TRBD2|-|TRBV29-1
TGCAGCGTTGAAGGAGGACTAGCGGGGTTAGGAGAGACCCAGTACTTC
CSVEGGLAGLGETQYF
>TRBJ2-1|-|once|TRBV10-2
TGCGCCAGCACCGAGTACAATGAGCAGTTCTTC
CASTEYNEQFF
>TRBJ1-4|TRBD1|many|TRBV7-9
TGTGCCAGCAGGCATTCGGGACAGGGGGAATCGAGACGTGAAAAACTGTTTTTT
CASRHSGQGESRREKLFF
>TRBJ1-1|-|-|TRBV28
TGTGCCAGCAGTTTATGGCCGGGGGAAGCTTTCTTT
CASSLWPGEAFF
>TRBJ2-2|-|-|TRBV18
TGTGCCAGCTCACCAGGGGTTACGAACACCGGGGAGCTGTTTTTT
CASSPGVTNTGELFF
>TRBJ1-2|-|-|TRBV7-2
TGTGCCAGCAGCGCGGACGGAATTTATGGCTACACCTTC
CASSADGIYGYTF
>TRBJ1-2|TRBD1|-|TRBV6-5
TGTGCCAGCAGTTACGGCAGGGGGAACTATGGCTACACCTTC
CASSYGRGNYGYTF
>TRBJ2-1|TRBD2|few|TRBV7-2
TGTGCCAGCGGCGCGACTAGCGGATCCTACAATGAGCAGTTCTTC
CASGATSGSYNEQFF
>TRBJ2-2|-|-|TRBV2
TGTGCCAGCAGAGCCCTCGGGGGAACCGGGGAGCTGTTTTTT
CASRALGGTGELFF
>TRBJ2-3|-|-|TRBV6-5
TGTGCCAGCAGTTTCGTTAGCAGGGATTTCGGGGATACGCAGTATTTT
CASSFVSRDFGDTQYF
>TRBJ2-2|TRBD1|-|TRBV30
TGTGCCTGGCGGGAGCAGGGGGCTTCCACCGGGGAGCTGTTTTTT
CAWREQGASTGELFF
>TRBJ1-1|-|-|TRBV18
TGTGCCAGCTCACCGATAAGGAACACTGAAGCTTTCTTT
CASSPIRNTEAFF
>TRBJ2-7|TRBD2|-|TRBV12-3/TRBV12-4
TGTGCCAGCAGTTTGGCTAGCGGCTACGAGCAGTACTTC
CASSLASGYEQYF
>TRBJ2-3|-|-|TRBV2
TGTGCCACCACCCGGGCAATGACTAGCACAGATACGCAGTATTTT
CATTRAMTSTDTQYF
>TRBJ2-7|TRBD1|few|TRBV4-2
TGTGCCAGCAGCCAAAACGGACAGGGATCCTACGAGCAGTACTTC
CASSQNGQGSYEQYF
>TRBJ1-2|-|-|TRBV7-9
TGTGCCAGCAGCTTACAGGGAGGGAGCTATGGCTACACCTTC
CASSLQGGSYGYTF
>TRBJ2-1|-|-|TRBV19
TGTGCCAGTAGTAACCGGGAAGTGCAGTTCTTC
CASSNREVQFF
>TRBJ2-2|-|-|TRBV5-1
TGCGCCAGCAGCTTGGATCATGGCGGGGAGCTGTTTTTT
CASSLDHGGELFF
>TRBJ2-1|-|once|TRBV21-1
TGTGCCAGCAAGGGGAGCGGGCGCCCCAACAATGAGCAGTTCTTC
CASKGSGRPNNEQFF
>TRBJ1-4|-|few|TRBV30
TGTGCCTGGAGTTCGGGAAGGAGCGACCTTAATGAAAAACTGTTTTTT
CAWSSGRSDLNEKLFF
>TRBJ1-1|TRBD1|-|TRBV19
TGTGCCAGTAGTGTCAGGGGGGTTGGCGGTGAAGCTTTCTTT
CASSVRGVGGEAFF
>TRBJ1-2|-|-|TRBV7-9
TGTGCCAGCAGCGCCCTAGGCGATTATGGCTACACCTTC
CASSALGDYGYTF
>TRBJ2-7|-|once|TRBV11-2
TGTGCCAGCAGCTTTAGCGGAAAGAGCCGAGCCTACGAGCAGTACTTC
CASSFSGKSRAYEQYF
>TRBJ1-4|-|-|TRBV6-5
TGTGCCAGCAGTTCCCCGGGGATCGATGAAAAACTGTTTTTT
CASSSPGIDEKLFF
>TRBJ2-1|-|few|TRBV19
TGTGCCAGTAGTATAGGTCGTTACCCGGCGGACAATGAGCAGTTCTTC
CASSIGRYPADNEQFF
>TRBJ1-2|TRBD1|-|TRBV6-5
TGTGCCAGCAGTTACGACAGGGGGAAGCTCTATGGCTACACCTTC
CASSYDRGKLYGYTF
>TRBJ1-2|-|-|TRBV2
TGTGCCAGCAAGGGGACCGCGGGCGGCTACACCTTC
CASKGTAGGYTF
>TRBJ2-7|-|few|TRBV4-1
TGCGCCAGCAGCCAAGGGTCGTCCTACGAGCAGTACTTC
CASSQGSSYEQYF
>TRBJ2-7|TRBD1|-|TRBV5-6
TGTGCCAGCAGCTTGAGGGGACAGGCCTACGAGCAGTACTTC
CASSLRGQAYEQYF
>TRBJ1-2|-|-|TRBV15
TGTGCCACCAGCAGAGCTCCAGGGGACGACGGCTACACCTTC
CATSRAPGDDGYTF
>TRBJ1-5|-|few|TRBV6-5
TGTGCCAGCAGCGTCATGAACGATCAGCCCCAGCATTTT
CASSVMNDQPQHF
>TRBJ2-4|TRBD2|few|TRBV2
TGTGCCAGCGTTTGGGGACTAGCGGGGGGCGAAGCCAAAAACATTCAGTACTTC
CASVWGLAGGEAKNIQYF
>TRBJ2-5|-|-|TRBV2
TGTGCCAGCAGTGAGACTGTAGAGACCCAGTACTTC
CASSETVETQYF
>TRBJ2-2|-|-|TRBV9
TGTGCCAGCAGCGATCCGGAGTCATATGAGTCAACAAGTTTACCCGGGGAGCTGTTTTTT
CASSDPESYESTSLPGELFF
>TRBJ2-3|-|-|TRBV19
TGTGCCAGTAGTATCGGCTGGTTGGATACGCAGTATTTT
CASSIGWLDTQYF
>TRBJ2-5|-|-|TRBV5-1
TGCGCCAGCAGCTTAAGGGGGGCAATGGAGACCCAGTACTTC
CASSLRGAMETQYF
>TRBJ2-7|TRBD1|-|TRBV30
TGTGCCTGGAGTTTGGACAGGGGGCTCCGTCCCACCTACGAGCAGTACTTC
CAWSLDRGLRPTYEQYF
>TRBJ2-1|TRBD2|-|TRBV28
TGTGCCAGCAGAGGGCGGGAGTATGTCTACAATGAGCAGTTCTTC
CASRGREYVYNEQFF
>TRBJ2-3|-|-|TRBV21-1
TGTGCCAGCAGTAGGGGGAGCACAGATACGCAGTATTTT
CASSRGSTDTQYF
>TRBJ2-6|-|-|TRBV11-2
TGTGCCAGCAGTTTTCAGGATTACCTTACGGGCAACGTCCTGACTTTC
CASSFQDYLTGNVLTF
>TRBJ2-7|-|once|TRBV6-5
TGTGCCAGCCACTACGGTTACGAGCAGTACTTC
CASHYGYEQYF
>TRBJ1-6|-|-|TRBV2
TGTGCCAGCAGTGTACAGGGAATCGGTTCACCCCTCCACTTT
CASSVQGIGSPLHF
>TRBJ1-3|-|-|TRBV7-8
TGTGCCAGCAGCTTCTCGACGGACTCTGGAAACACCATATATTTT
CASSFSTDSGNTIYF
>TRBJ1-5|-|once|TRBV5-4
TGTGCCAGCAGCTTACGGGGGAGCAATCAGCCCCAGCATTTT
CASSLRGSNQPQHF
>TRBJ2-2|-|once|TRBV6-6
TGTGCCAGCAGTTCCAGACAAAACGCGAACACCGGGGAGCTGTTTTTT
CASSSRQNANTGELFF
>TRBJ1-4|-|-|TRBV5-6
TGTGCCAGCAGCAGGGACCTAACAACTAATGAAAAACTGTTTTTT
CASSRDLTTNEKLFF
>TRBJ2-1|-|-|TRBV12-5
TGTGCTAGTGGTTTGGTACGAACAATCCCTTACAATGAGCAGTTCTTC
CASGLVRTIPYNEQFF
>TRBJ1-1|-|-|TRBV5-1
TGCGCCAGCAGCTTGGATAACACTGAAGCTTTCTTT
CASSLDNTEAFF
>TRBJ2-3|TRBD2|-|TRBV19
TGTGCCAGTTCAGTGGGAGGGTTCACAGATACGCAGTATTTT
CASSVGGFTDTQYF
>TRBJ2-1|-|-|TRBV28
TGTGCCAGCAGTACCTATGAGCAGTTCTTC
CASSTYEQFF
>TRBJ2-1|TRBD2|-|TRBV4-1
TGCGCCAGCAGCCAAGGTGGGCGGGGGGGGCTTACGAACAATGAGCAGTTCTTC
CASSQGGRGGLTNNEQFF
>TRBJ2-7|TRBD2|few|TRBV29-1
TGCAGCGTGAAGTCTAGCGGGGGAGCTTACGAGCAGTACTTC
CSVKSSGGAYEQYF
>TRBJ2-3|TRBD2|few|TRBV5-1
TGCGCCAGCAGGCTAGCGGGAGAAGTAGATACGCAGTATTTT
CASRLAGEVDTQYF
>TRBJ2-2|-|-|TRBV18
TGTGCCAGCTCACCACTGGGACGAGAGGCCGGCGGGTTCACCGGGGAGCTGTTTTTT
CASSPLGREAGGFTGELFF